A selection of T cell receptor beta chains follows, all from one sample in a study of shared clonotypes between healthy human individuals. Libraries were prepared by immunoSEQ multiplex PCR; TCRdb keeps only in-frame clonotypes and omits some of them. This table holds about 1.5 million clones, roughly 96% found once. The sample comprised naive CD4+ T cells sorted from blood. All receptors come from a man aged 25-45 years in good health. Both conserved end residues are trimmed from each CDR3.

>TRBV13|TRBJ2-1
ASSFPGLVNEQF
>TRBV18|TRBJ2-7
ASSPIPTFTFYEQY
>TRBV5-1|TRBJ2-4
ASSPGLAGQNIQY
>TRBV4-2|TRBJ1-2
ASSQDGQGLGYGYT
>TRBV5-6|TRBJ1-2
ASSPRQGPNYGYT
>TRBV14|TRBJ2-1
ASSPRDASGRRGEQF
>TRBV29-1|TRBJ2-7
SVVTGTSGDPYEQY
>TRBV29-1|TRBJ2-5
SVTNGQGETQY
>TRBV28|TRBJ1-5
ASMYLGEPQH
>TRBV6-5|TRBJ2-7
ASTPPGALSYEQY
>TRBV18|TRBJ1-2
ASSPTSGFGRTYGYT
>TRBV5-4|TRBJ2-7
ASSLALAGARYEQY
>TRBV5-1|TRBJ2-1
ASSSEAISWFFNEQF
>TRBV30|TRBJ1-1
AWRSPGTGIAF
>TRBV7-2|TRBJ2-3
ASSFLAGGPRGDTQY